Listed below are T cell receptor beta chains from one sample, sequenced in a study of shared clonotypes between healthy human individuals. Sequencing was performed with immunoSEQ multiplex PCR; in TCRdb, only in-frame clones are kept and a portion is missing. The repertoire includes around 1.9 million clones, just over 90% of them detected once, and around 1.7% sits in the top ten. Specimen: naive CD8+ T cells from PBMCs. These receptors were collected from a young man in good health. Some clones in this sample may be carry-over from other donors' samples. Each CDR3 is given with its conserved first and last residue. The order of the fields is CDR3 length, D gene, clone size, J gene, V gene, CDR3 protein, CDR3 DNA. The D gene is left open where the match is weak. Clone size appears in some rows only: once, few, many, or a class for an expanded clone.

>16|TRBD1|-|TRBJ1-5|TRBV27
CASSPGTGGNVQPQHF
TGTGCCAGCAGTCCGGGGACAGGGGGTAACGTTCAGCCCCAGCATTTT
>16|-|-|TRBJ2-1|TRBV2
CASSERWTERNNEQFF
TGTGCCAGCAGTGAACGTTGGACCGAGCGGAACAATGAGCAGTTCTTC
>13|-|-|TRBJ2-7|TRBV27
CASSFGHGYEQYF
TGTGCCAGCAGTTTTGGACATGGGTACGAGCAGTACTTC
>14|TRBD2|-|TRBJ2-2|TRBV28
CASSLRTSTGELFF
TGTGCCAGCAGTTTACGGACTAGCACCGGGGAGCTGTTTTTT
>14|-|once|TRBJ2-7|TRBV6-5
CASSKDSFSYEQYF
TGTGCCAGCAGTAAGGACAGCTTCTCCTACGAGCAGTACTTC
>18|TRBD2|-|TRBJ2-3|TRBV6-1
CASSEGETSGRRADTQYF
TGTGCCAGCAGTGAAGGAGAGACTAGCGGGAGGAGAGCAGATACGCAGTATTTT
>15|TRBD2|-|TRBJ2-7|TRBV7-6
CASSSGVAGGYEQYF
TGTGCCAGCAGCTCCGGGGTAGCGGGAGGGTACGAGCAGTACTTC
>16|-|-|TRBJ2-1|TRBV5-1
CASSFRGSTPNNEQFF
TGCGCCAGCAGCTTTCGAGGGTCCACCCCGAACAATGAGCAGTTCTTC
>13|TRBD1|-|TRBJ1-1|TRBV27
CASRTTGGTEAFF
TGTGCCAGCAGAACGACAGGGGGCACTGAAGCTTTCTTT
>14|TRBD2|-|TRBJ2-1|TRBV11-1
CASSLAGGNNEQFF
TGTGCCAGCAGCCTAGCGGGAGGGAACAATGAGCAGTTCTTC
>13|-|-|TRBJ2-1|TRBV5-6
CASSAGSGNEQFF
TGTGCCAGCAGCGCGGGTTCGGGGAATGAGCAGTTCTTC
>14|TRBD1|-|TRBJ1-2|TRBV7-2
CASSSRTGNYGYTF
TGTGCCAGCAGCTCCCGGACAGGGAACTATGGCTACACCTTC
>18|TRBD1|-|TRBJ1-4|TRBV11-2
CASQPRSGGVGENEKLFF
TGTGCCAGCCAACCCCGTTCAGGGGGTGTCGGGGAAAATGAAAAACTGTTTTTT
>16|-|-|TRBJ2-1|TRBV11-2
CASSLEARGSYNEQFF
TGTGCCAGCAGCTTAGAAGCTAGAGGCTCCTACAATGAGCAGTTCTTC
>14|TRBD1|-|TRBJ2-7|TRBV4-1
CASSQVTGPYEQYF
TGCGCCAGCAGCCAAGTGACAGGGCCCTACGAGCAGTACTTC
>15|-|-|TRBJ1-1|TRBV2
CASIFRHSMNTEAFF
TGTGCCAGCATATTCAGACACAGCATGAACACTGAAGCTTTCTTT
>14|TRBD1|-|TRBJ1-1|TRBV7-8
CASSFGTGNTEAFF
TGTGCCAGCAGCTTTGGGACAGGGAACACTGAAGCTTTCTTT
>15|-|once|TRBJ2-7|TRBV7-9
CASSLAGAQTYEQYF
TGTGCCAGCAGCTTAGCAGGGGCTCAAACCTACGAGCAGTACTTC
>15|TRBD1|once|TRBJ2-7|TRBV19
CASSNPRTGSHEQYF
TGTGCCAGTAGTAACCCTCGGACAGGCTCCCACGAGCAGTACTTC
>15|TRBD1|-|TRBJ2-5|TRBV19
CASSFGTGVVETQYF
TGTGCCAGTAGTTTCGGGACAGGGGTTGTGGAGACCCAGTACTTC
>17|TRBD1|-|TRBJ1-5|TRBV19
CASSARDRLIGNQPQHF
TGTGCCAGTAGTGCCCGGGACAGGCTGATTGGAAATCAGCCCCAGCATTTT
>14|-|-|TRBJ1-1|TRBV5-6
CASSFWSMNTEAFF
TGTGCCAGCAGCTTTTGGTCGATGAACACTGAAGCTTTCTTT
>16|-|-|TRBJ2-1|TRBV5-4
CASSLVPGSSYNEQFF
TGTGCCAGCAGCTTGGTACCAGGTAGCTCCTACAATGAGCAGTTCTTC
>16|-|once|TRBJ1-2|TRBV7-3
CASSPYPTGANYGYTF
TGTGCCAGCAGCCCATACCCGACGGGAGCTAACTATGGCTACACCTTC
>12|-|-|TRBJ2-5|TRBV7-9
CASSSPAETQYF
TGTGCCAGCAGCTCCCCCGCAGAGACCCAGTACTTC
>17|-|-|TRBJ1-1|TRBV5-1
CASSYGGQIIMNTEAFF
TGCGCCAGCAGCTATGGAGGACAGATAATTATGAACACTGAAGCTTTCTTT
>14|-|-|TRBJ2-7|TRBV28
CASRETGLSYEQYF
TGTGCCAGCAGGGAGACAGGATTGTCCTACGAGCAGTACTTC
>15|-|once|TRBJ2-7|TRBV9
CASSVGGSVLYEQYF
TGTGCCAGCAGCGTAGGGGGCTCGGTTTTGTACGAGCAGTACTTC
>14|-|-|TRBJ2-7|TRBV23-1
CASSQSLGHPEQYF
TGCGCCAGCAGTCAATCTTTAGGCCACCCCGAGCAGTACTTC
>17|TRBD2|-|TRBJ2-2|TRBV7-9
CASSLGGLEVNTGELFF
TGTGCCAGCAGCTTGGGGGGACTAGAAGTAAACACCGGGGAGCTGTTTTTT
>16|-|-|TRBJ2-3|TRBV7-6
CASSTRWDKSPDTQYF
TGTGCCAGCAGCACCCGATGGGACAAGTCTCCAGATACGCAGTATTTT